A single sample is the source of the 12 T cell receptor beta chains below, sequenced in a study of blood T cells in healthy people across ages. Combining a sample-barcoded 5' primer with a J-beta primer mix, a second PCR ran for about 6 to 12 cycles. TCRdb re-analysed the 5' RACE reads in MiXCR, keeping a single row per CDR3 protein. The table has some 700,000 distinct CDR3 sequences, 22% seen once. Specimen: blood. These receptors were obtained from a man between 65 and 79 years old in good health.

The rearrangement joins TRBV24-1 to TRBJ2-3, with D hard to call. V was cut by 3 bases and J by 6 bases, with 9 bases left in between. Germline V gene lookup returns CDR1 KGHDR and CDR2 SFDVKD. The CDR3 runs 13 residues. CDR3 region: CATSDVLLDTQYF. DNA of the CDR3: TGTGCCACCAGTGATGTCCTACTGGATACGCAGTATTTT.

This clonotype occurred a few times. The chain uses TRBV18 and TRBJ2-5, with 8 bases matching TRBD1. The CDR3 runs 14 residues. The V segment lost 3 bases and the J segment 3 bases; nucleotides outside the gene matches: 3. The germline V gene has CDR1 KGHSH and CDR2 LQKENI. In DNA form, the CDR3 reads TGTGCCAGCTCACCCCGACAGGGGAAAGAGACCCAGTACTTC. Encoded protein: CASSPRQGKETQYF.

This rearrangement joins TRBV12-3 or TRBV12-4 to TRBJ1-5, with D unresolved. V gave up 6 bases and J gave up 7 bases, with 13 bases separating them. The CDR3 has 13 amino acids. The CDR3 coding sequence is TGTGCCAGCAGCCCAGCGACCGTCCAGCCCCAGCATTTT. This translates into CASSPATVQPQHF.

This clonotype showed up just a few times. The chain links TRBV20-1 to TRBJ2-2; 9 nucleotides agree with TRBD2. Germline V gives CDR1 DFQATT, CDR2 SNEGSKA (reference sequence). CDR3 length equals 14 residues. Trimming at V came to 3 bases and at J to 7 bases, leaving 6 bases not matched to a gene. In DNA, the CDR3 is TGCAGTGCTAGTGGCGGGGGGGCAATCGGGGAGCTGTTTTTT. Amino acid sequence: CSASGGGAIGELFF.

The chain recombines TRBV29-1 with TRBJ1-3; D gene uncertain. With 4 bases removed from V and 0 bases from J, the gap between germline ends came to 7 bases. Germline V gives CDR1 SQVTM, CDR2 ANQGSEA. The CDR3 totals 13 residues. In DNA, the CDR3 is TGCAGCGTTGGCCTGAGCTCTGGAAACACCATATATTTT. This gives the protein CSVGLSSGNTIYF.

This sequence joins TRBV30 and TRBJ2-7; D not certain. Between the trimmed V and J ends, which lost 4 bases and 2 bases, there was a span of 15 bases. The CDR3 spans 14 residues. From germline, CDR1 is GTSNPN and CDR2 SVGIG (reference sequence). The CDR3, as DNA: TGTGCCTGGACCGACGGAATGAACGCCTACGAGCAGTACGTC. Translated, it gives CAWTDGMNAYEQYV.

The V and J genes are TRBV6-2 or TRBV6-3 and TRBJ1-3; D uncertain. Germline assignment: CDR1 MNHEY and CDR2 SVGEGT. The CDR3 spans 16 residues. Trimming shortened V by 5 bases and J by 0 bases, and 14 bases separated the two germline ends. The CDR3 bases are TGTGCCAGCAGTCAATCGACCCAGAGCTCTGGAAACACCATATATTTT. It yields the protein CASSQSTQSSGNTIYF.

This chain links TRBV20-1 with TRBJ1-4, with 8 bases identical to TRBD1. Germline V gene sequence: CDR1 DFQATT, CDR2 SNEGSKA (reference sequence). Trimming removed 3 bases from V and 0 bases from J; junction bases left unmatched: 3. The CDR3 consists of 15 residues. The CDR3 loop reads CSARGTGPTNEKLFF. The CDR3 coding sequence is TGCAGTGCTAGGGGGACAGGCCCAACTAATGAAAAACTGTTTTTT.

The rearrangement uses TRBV4-3 and TRBJ2-2, with TRBD2 identical over 8 bases. CDR1 is LGHNA, CDR2 YSLEER, per germline. Trimming at V came to 4 bases and at J to 6 bases, leaving 7 bases not matched to a gene. The CDR3 contains 15 residues. CDR3 nucleotide sequence: TGCGCCAGCAGCCTTCAGACTAGCGTCGCCGGGGAGCTGTTTTTT. Residues: CASSLQTSVAGELFF.

The chain links TRBV5-1 to TRBJ2-3, with D unresolved. The germline V and J ends were trimmed by 0 bases and 1 base, with 12 bases remaining between them. CDR1 and CDR2 (germline): SGHRS, YFSETQ. There are 16 residues in the CDR3. CDR3 nucleotide sequence: TGCGCCAGCAGCTTGGTGACAAATCACCGCACAGATACGCAGTATTTT. This codes for CASSLVTNHRTDTQYF. The entire variable domain, with the rest obtained from reference TRBV5-1 and TRBJ2-3, is as follows: KAGVTQTPRYLIKTRGQQVTLSCSPISGHRSVSWYQQTPGQGLQFLFEYFSETQRNKGNFPGRFSGRQFSNSRSEMNVSTLELGDSALYLCASSLVTNHRTDTQYFGPGTRLTVL.

This clonotype was detected a few times. The chain employs TRBV4-1 and TRBJ2-7, with D perhaps matching TRBD1 (5 bases). This CDR3 contains 16 residues. Germline V gene sequence: CDR1 MGHRA, CDR2 YSYEKL. Trimming cost V 0 bases and J 1 base, with 13 bases left between them. The CDR3 sequence is CASSQEKGQESYEQYF. The CDR3 DNA sequence: TGCGCCAGCAGCCAAGAAAAGGGGCAAGAATCCTACGAGCAGTACTTC.

The V gene is TRBV5-5, the J gene TRBJ2-1; TRBD1 matches 9 bases. The J call may be in error: the DNA end matches TRBJ2-7 better. Germline V gene lookup returns CDR1 SGHKS and CDR2 YYEKEE (reference sequence). The CDR3 runs to 15 residues. CDR3: CASSLATGGYDEQYV. The CDR3 region has the DNA TGTGCCAGCAGCTTGGCGACAGGGGGTTACGACGAGCAGTACGTC.